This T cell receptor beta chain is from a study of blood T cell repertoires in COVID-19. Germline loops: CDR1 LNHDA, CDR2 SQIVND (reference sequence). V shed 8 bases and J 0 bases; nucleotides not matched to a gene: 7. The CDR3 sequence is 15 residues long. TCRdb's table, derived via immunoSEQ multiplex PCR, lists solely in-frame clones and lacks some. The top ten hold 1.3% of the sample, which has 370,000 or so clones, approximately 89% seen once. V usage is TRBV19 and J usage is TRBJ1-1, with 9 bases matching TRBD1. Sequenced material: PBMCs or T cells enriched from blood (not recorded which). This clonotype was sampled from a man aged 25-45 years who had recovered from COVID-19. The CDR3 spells CASHRDRAMNTEAFF. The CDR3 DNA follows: TGTGCCAGTCACCGGGACAGGGCCATGAACACTGAAGCTTTCTTT.